This TCR beta chain was sequenced during a study of cytomegalovirus exposure and HLA in healthy donors. On the study more broadly: There were approximately 400 genotyped donors. Of these, roughly 80% fell in the genetic ancestry cluster associated with self-reported Caucasian donors.

The PCR was carried out with 60 Vbeta primers and 13 Jbeta primers. Clones were read by immunoSEQ multiplex PCR, and TCRdb kept only the in-frame ones, dropping some. The sample consists of under 150,000 clones, roughly 77% of them appearing once. The CDR3 is made up of 15 amino acids. Trimming stripped 4 bases from V and 7 bases from J, with 20 bases between. CDR1 and CDR2 from the germline V gene are MDHEN and SYDVKM. Study-wide findings and caveats: The majority of TCR sequences were rare, yet some public TCRs appeared in many donors. Judged likely to be a sequencing artifact was a cluster of highly shared sequence variants.

Details on this clone: Its antigen is not known.

This rearrangement joins TRBV28 to TRBJ2-7; possibly TRBD1 for D (6 bases). The sample comprised PBMCs. The receptor's source is a man younger than 45 in good health and CMV-seronegative. The CDR3 DNA sequence: TGTGCCAGCAGTTCACAGGGTGCTGGGTTAAGGGAGCAGTACTTC. Its protein product is CASSSQGAGLREQYF.